The present entry profiles one T cell receptor (beta chain) with its context. This clonotype has at least ten counts. No antigen is known for it. No clone much larger than this one lies a single base away; base qualities are absent. This sample is part of a study of T cells in Graves' hyperthyroidism and ophthalmopathy (dated by TCRdb to the late 2010s). In terms of the full investigation: Peripheral blood samples were taken at the time of initial diagnosis, prior to any treatment. To identify TCR V-J signatures that set the groups apart, the researchers used a discovery cohort of 90 to 100 patients, made up of roughly 40 with Graves' ophthalmopathy and 55 to 65 with stable Graves' hyperthyroidism. Prospective prediction of ophthalmopathy was tested in an independent validation cohort of 18 to 20 hyperthyroidism patients and 17 patients who later progressed to ophthalmopathy. For training and testing, the 80 to 100 patients in the discovery cohort were randomly divided in a 7:3 ratio. Thyroid tissue and blood T-cell repertoires from about six Graves' hyperthyroidism patients were also compared in the study. After sampling, hyperthyroidism patients received methimazole starting at 30 mg daily, and ophthalmopathy patients received high-dose intravenous methylprednisolone. The paper describes TCR Vbeta CDR3 sequencing of 140 or so peripheral blood samples, made up of approximately 40 ophthalmopathy patients, 70 to 80 hyperthyroidism patients and 17 progressor patients. Results the study describes overall, beyond this receptor: In validation, the model predicted progression to ophthalmopathy with roughly 66% sensitivity and approximately 78% specificity, a median of about 6.7 months before onset. Sample size was not statistically predetermined, and blinding of investigators to group allocation was not performed. Blood samples also contained most of the expanded thyroid clonotypes (frequency above 0.001), which suggests that blood repertoires may reflect thyroid immune responses. Ophthalmopathy was separated from stable hyperthyroidism by a 13 V-J signature model, with around 88% sensitivity and 81% to 82% specificity obtained in cross-validation and 80%/75% obtained in testing.

A patient counted as having stable Graves' hyperthyroidism if no progression to ophthalmopathy occurred over 18 months of follow-up. Hyperthyroidism patients were newly diagnosed, had a disease duration of under 2 months, and were aged 18 to 65 years. Patients with uncontrolled infections, other autoimmune diseases, pregnancy or lactation were excluded. Diagnoses were established on the basis of clinical symptoms, serum thyroxine and TRAb, thyroid ultrasound, and orbital computed tomography. PBMCs were separated from roughly 10 ml of fresh peripheral blood using Ficoll-Paque density gradient centrifugation. Trizol reagent was used to extract total RNA, and RNA quality was then checked on an Agilent 2100 Bioanalyzer. The TCR beta CDR3 regions were amplified from the RNA transcripts. For the first round of RT-PCR on the TCR CDR3, the HTBI primer set was used together with the Qiagen OneStep RT-PCR kit. Libraries were constructed in a second round of multiplex PCR, after which size selection and purification were carried out. The libraries were sequenced on an Illumina HiSeq2000 using paired-end 100 bp reads. The authors' pipeline ran thus. Raw data were processed with SOAPnuke, discarding reads with adapters, uncalled bases, mean Phred below 15, or no exact constant-primer or identifier match. COPE v1.2.5 was used to merge the high-quality paired reads, and each unique nucleotide sequence was defined as a clonotype. MiTCR v1.1 was used to align the clonotypes against IMGT TRBV, TRBD and TRBJ reference segments. The analysis included only V-J combinations with a frequency above 0.0001, which together covered more than 99% of the repertoires. The TCS score was defined as the ratio of F50 (clonal expansion) to E x V (chaos), calculated using BLOSUM62-based TCRdist between CDR3 peptides within each V-J. Welch's t-statistics and random forest reduced roughly 530 V-J features to roughly 13, which were used in a naive Bayes classifier (R e1071). The public reads were quality trimmed at Q25 with fastp and then assembled into clones with MiXCR by TCRdb, keeping productive beta chains. Records with the same CDR3 protein are collapsed into one entry carrying the most frequent genes and DNA. TCRdb, rather than the study authors, made the V and J calls. The sample records roughly 740,000 distinct CDR3 sequences, about 17% of which are singletons. The ten largest clones take up about 8.4% of the sample.

From a lookup of the germline V gene, CDR1 and CDR2 are KGHSH and LQKENI. At the junction V is shortened by 6 bases and J by 0 bases; bases outside the gene matches: 3. The CDR3, cysteine through phenylalanine, is 15 amino acids long. The only DNA kept is the CDR3, 45 bases in frame from the first base. This receptor was identified in a man between 18 and 35 years old with Graves' hyperthyroidism. The chain links TRBV18 with TRBJ1-4, with 8 bases in between that match TRBD1. Input material: blood. At the DNA level, the sequence is TGTGCCAGCTCGTCACAGGGGGCAACTAATGAAAAACTGTTTTTT. Translated, this gives CASSSQGATNEKLFF. Beyond the CDR3, the reference TRBV18 and TRBJ1-4 genes provide the residues; the full variable domain reads: NAGVMQNPRHLVRRRGQEARLRCSPMKGHSHVYWYRQLPEEGLKFMVYLQKENIIDESGMPKERFSAEFPKEGPSILRIQQVVRGDSAAYFCASSSQGATNEKLFFGSGTQLSVL.